Below are 27 T cell receptor beta chains sequenced from a single sample in a study of T cells after yellow fever vaccination (dated by TCRdb to the late 2010s). According to the study, the label for this sample's treatment or condition signals: live attenuated yellow fever vaccine strain. Library preparation employed 5' RACE. Sequenced using an Illumina HiSeq 2500. Through fastp at Q25 and MiXCR, TCRdb rebuilt clones from the public reads, retaining in-frame beta chains. For every CDR3 protein sequence, its rows merge into one entry that carries the most common genes and DNA. This sample has just under 600,000 distinct CDR3 sequences in its table, and about 13% of those were observed once. About 14% of the sample lies in the top ten. Here the sequenced sample was PBMCs, taken on the day of the yellow fever booster vaccination. These receptors were taken from a man under 40 who received the YFV17D yellow fever vaccine.

This chain connects TRBV20-1 to TRBJ1-5, with D possibly TRBD1 on 6 matching bases. Germline assignment: CDR1 DFQATT and CDR2 SNEGSKA (reference sequence). Trimming took 6 bases from V and 3 from J, leaving 21 bases between them. This CDR3 has 16 residues. The CDR3 nucleotides are TGCAGTGCCGGAAAGGCGAGGGGGGACCACAATCAGCCCCAGCATTTT. Its protein is CSAGKARGDHNQPQHF.

The V and J genes are TRBV7-2 and TRBJ2-1; D not certain. CDR1 and CDR2 from the germline V gene are SGHTA and FQGNSA. V lost 0 bases and J lost 5, with 8 bases in between. CDR3 length: 14 amino acids. The chain's CDR3 is CASSLAIQNNEQFF. CDR3 in DNA: TGTGCCAGCAGCTTAGCTATTCAGAACAATGAGCAGTTCTTC.

This clonotype was counted between two and nine times. The gene calls are TRBV15 and TRBJ2-7, with no clear D. Germline lookup yields CDR1 LNHNV and CDR2 YYDKDF (reference sequence). The ends were cut back, 1 base at V and 5 bases at J, with 18 bases in the middle. This CDR3 comprises 16 residues. The DNA for the CDR3 is TGTGCCACCAGCAGAGGAGGTTTGAGTTCGATCCACGAGCAGTACTTC. Translation: CATSRGGLSSIHEQYF.

The chain uses TRBV10-3 and TRBJ2-2, with TRBD2 matching 7 bases. Germline CDR1 and CDR2: ENHRY and SYGVKD. V dropped 4 bases and J dropped 4; count of bases not matched to a gene: 9. The CDR3 loop spans 16 amino acids. In DNA form, the CDR3 reads TGTGCCATCAGTGGAGGCTTAGGGAGGGGCACCGGGGAGCTGTTTTTT. Its protein product is CAISGGLGRGTGELFF.

A few counts support this clonotype. This chain connects TRBV5-4 to TRBJ2-5; D is undetermined. Germline V CDR1 and CDR2: SGHNT, YYREEE (reference sequence). The CDR3 extends over 16 amino acids. Trimming took 4 bases from V and 5 from J, leaving 21 bases between them. Here the CDR3 reads CASSIMKSTVGETQYF. CDR3 sequence (DNA): TGTGCCAGCAGCATCATGAAAAGCACCGTGGGTGAGACCCAGTACTTC.

The J gene is TRBJ2-1, the V gene TRBV11-2; 9 positions match TRBD1. Germline V gene sequence: CDR1 SGHAT, CDR2 FQNNGV. The V gene end was trimmed by 5 bases and the J gene end by 7 bases; junction bases not matched to a gene: 9. The CDR3 contains 15 residues. CDR3 sequence reads: CASSDAGQGENEQFF. The CDR3 DNA follows: TGTGCCAGCAGCGACGCGGGACAGGGCGAAAATGAGCAGTTCTTC.

This clonotype was recorded a few times. The J gene is TRBJ2-3, the V gene TRBV6-1, with D perhaps TRBD2 (7 bases). This CDR3 comprises 18 residues. Germline V CDR1 and CDR2: MNHNS, SASEGT. Trimming removed 6 bases at V and 0 bases at J, with 22 bases between. This chain's CDR3 is CASRDSPGTTASTDTQYF. CDR3 coding DNA: TGTGCCAGCAGGGACAGCCCCGGGACTACAGCTAGCACAGATACGCAGTATTTT.

The genes are TRBV7-2 and TRBJ2-1; tentative D call: TRBD2 (6 bases). This CDR3 is 13 amino acids long. Trimming took off 5 bases at V and 13 bases at J, with 18 bases between the two ends. Per germline, CDR1 SGHTA and CDR2 FQGNSA. The DNA for the CDR3 is TGTGCCAGCAGCCCTTCCCCCGGGACTGCTCAGTTCTTC. It translates to CASSPSPGTAQFF.

The rearrangement links TRBV4-3 to TRBJ2-3; D tentatively fits TRBD1 or TRBD2 (5 bases each). There are 16 residues in the CDR3. CDR1 is LGHNA, CDR2 YSLEER, per germline. Trimming pared 2 bases from V and 0 bases from J, leaving 12 bases between. The CDR3 sequence is CASSQLPGPSTDTQYF. The DNA of the CDR3 is TGCGCCAGCAGCCAACTTCCGGGACCGAGCACAGATACGCAGTATTTT.

This clonotype turned up a few times. The chain is built from TRBV20-1 and TRBJ2-1, with 9 bases fitting TRBD2. The ends lost 0 bases at V and 7 bases at J; junction bases unmatched: 7. Germline V gene data show CDR1 as DFQATT and CDR2 as SNEGSKA (reference sequence). The CDR3 is 15 amino acids. CDR3 loop: CSARDERTSENEQFF. The CDR3, as DNA: TGCAGTGCTAGAGATGAAAGGACTAGCGAGAATGAGCAGTTCTTC.

The V call is TRBV6-2 or TRBV6-3, the J call TRBJ2-2, with a tentative D call TRBD2 (5 bases). This CDR3 is built from 15 residues. Trimming left V 2 bases short and J 3 bases short, with 10 bases between. The V gene's germline CDR1 is MNHEY and CDR2 SVGEGT. The CDR3 sequence is CASSYRTPYTGELFF. As DNA, the CDR3 is TGTGCCAGCAGTTACCGGACTCCCTACACCGGGGAGCTGTTTTTT.

This clonotype was seen a handful of times. Compared with germline, one end of the junction differs, possibly owing to a read error. This rearrangement joins TRBV6-2 or TRBV6-3 to TRBJ2-1; the match to TRBD1 covers 10 bases. The CDR3 has 15 residues. Per germline, CDR1 MNHEY and CDR2 SVGEGT. CDR3 DNA sequence: TGTGCCAGCAGTTACTCCCCAAGTTCCGGGACAGGGGCGATCTTC. Protein: CASSYSPSSGTGAIF.

This clonotype was observed a handful of times. V gene TRBV19 combines with J gene TRBJ2-5; TRBD2 is a possible D gene (6 bases). Between the trimmed V and J ends, which lost 3 bases and 5 bases, there was a span of 16 bases. Germline lookup yields CDR1 LNHDA and CDR2 SQIVND (reference sequence). This CDR3 has 15 amino acids. The CDR3 coding sequence is TGTGCCAGTAGTATTCTTAGCGGATCGTCTGAGACCCAGTACTTC. This encodes CASSILSGSSETQYF.

This clonotype was seen more than once but under ten times. This sequence joins TRBV7-8 and TRBJ2-4, with D perhaps matching TRBD1 (6 bases). Looked up from germline, CDR1 is SGHVS and CDR2 is FQNEAQ. The CDR3 sequence is 13 residues long. Between the trimmed V and J ends, which lost 3 bases and 9 bases, there was a span of 12 bases. CDR3 in amino acids: CASSFPGVGIQYF. For the CDR3, the DNA is TGTGCCAGCAGCTTCCCAGGGGTCGGCATTCAGTACTTC.

This clonotype was recorded a few times. J is TRBJ2-7 and V is TRBV4-2; the match to TRBD2 covers 15 bases. V shed 3 bases, J shed 6 bases, and the junction held 3 bases outside the gene matches. This CDR3 has 15 amino acids. Germline V gene sequence: CDR1 LGHNA, CDR2 YNFKEQ. Here the CDR3 reads CASSQGLAGGIEQYF. CDR3 coding DNA: TGTGCCAGCAGCCAGGGACTAGCGGGAGGAATCGAGCAGTACTTC.

This clonotype was detected a few times. V usage is TRBV6-1 and J usage is TRBJ2-1; a weak D match, TRBD1 (6 bases). The V gene lost 6 bases and the J gene lost 3 bases, with 12 bases spanning the gap. CDR3 length: 14 amino acids. Per the germline V gene, CDR1 is MNHNS and CDR2 is SASEGT. For the CDR3, the DNA is TGTGCCAGCAGAACCGGGACATACTACAATGAGCAGTTCTTC. Translation gives CASRTGTYYNEQFF.

This clonotype was seen only a few times. This chain connects TRBV19 to TRBJ2-1; D remains unclear. This CDR3 contains 14 residues. Trimming took off 1 base at V and 4 bases at J, with 8 bases between the two ends. The germline V gene has CDR1 LNHDA and CDR2 SQIVND (reference sequence). The CDR3 DNA is TGTGCCAGTAGTATAGCCCCCCTTTACAATGAGCAGTTCTTC. Translating gives CASSIAPLYNEQFF.

The gene calls are TRBV6-5 and TRBJ2-2, with a possible D match to TRBD1 (6 bases). Germline V gene sequence: CDR1 MNHEY, CDR2 SVGAGI. Trimming removed 8 bases at V and 5 bases at J, with 9 bases between. CDR3 length: 12 residues. CDR3 nucleotide sequence: TGTGCCAGCGGGACAATGACCGGGGAGCTGTTTTTT. Translated, it gives CASGTMTGELFF.

This clonotype occurred a few times. The chain uses TRBV23-1 and TRBJ2-2; 8 bases fit TRBD1. TRBV23-1 has ORF status, its function being uncertain. The V and J ends lost 3 bases and 1 base, in that order; junction bases with no gene match: 7. CDR3 length equals 17 residues. For the CDR3, the DNA is TGCGCCAGCAGTCACTGCTCCGGGACAGGGAACACCGGGGAGCTGTTTTTT. This encodes CASSHCSGTGNTGELFF.

This clonotype showed up just a few times. The V gene is TRBV13, the J gene TRBJ2-7; a possible D gene is TRBD2 (5 bases). Germline CDR1 is PRHDT and CDR2 is FYEKMQ (reference sequence). The CDR3 length is 18 residues. V shed 0 bases and J shed 2 bases, with 20 bases lying between them. This chain's CDR3 is CASSLGLSSGDDTYEQYF. The CDR3 DNA reads as TGTGCCAGCAGCTTAGGCCTGAGCAGCGGAGACGATACCTACGAGCAGTACTTC.

This sequence joins TRBV12-3 or TRBV12-4 and TRBJ2-5; TRBD2 agrees at 9 bases. Losses at the gene ends were 6 bases for V and 5 bases for J; bases not matched to a gene: 13. This CDR3 comprises 16 residues. DNA of the CDR3: TGTGCCAGCAGCGTCGATAGCGGGAGTCTTTGGGAGACCCAGTACTTC. Translation: CASSVDSGSLWETQYF.

The chain joins TRBV9 to TRBJ2-1; 11 bases match TRBD2. The CDR3 is 16 residues long. With V trimmed by 3 bases and J by 0 bases, 2 bases remained unmatched. CDR1 is SGDLS, CDR2 YYNGEE, per germline. For the CDR3, the DNA is TGTGCCAGCAGCGACCTAGCGGGAGGCTCCTACAATGAGCAGTTCTTC. This gives the protein CASSDLAGGSYNEQFF.

This clonotype has just a few counts. V and J are TRBV6-2 or TRBV6-3 and TRBJ2-2; D ambiguous. Trimming pared 7 bases from V and 4 bases from J, leaving 10 bases between. This CDR3 comprises 13 residues. From germline, CDR1 is MNHEY and CDR2 SVGEGT. DNA of the CDR3: TGTGCCAGCAAGTTCCCCTCCACCGGGGAGCTGTTTTTT. It yields the protein CASKFPSTGELFF.

The CDR3 nucleotides read TGTGCCAGCATGTCTAGCGCGTACAATGAGCAGTTCTTC. Translation gives CASMSSAYNEQFF. V usage is TRBV12-3 or TRBV12-4 and J usage is TRBJ2-1; D is possibly TRBD2 (6 bases). This CDR3 spans 13 amino acids. V dropped 7 bases and J dropped 4 bases, with 11 bases sitting between them.

In this sample, this clonotype turned up a few times. The chain combines TRBV4-3 with TRBJ2-5; 11 nucleotides line up with TRBD2. J lost 4 bases, V lost 2 bases, and 3 bases had no gene match. Germline V CDR1 and CDR2: LGHNA, YSLEER. The CDR3 extends over 15 amino acids. The CDR3 region has the DNA TGCGCCAGCAGCCAAAACGGACTAGCGGGAGAGACCCAGTACTTC. It encodes CASSQNGLAGETQYF.

The chain carries TRBV12-3 or TRBV12-4 and TRBJ1-1; 7 nucleotides agree with TRBD1. The junction had 11 bases not matched to a gene; V was cut back by 8 bases and J by 2 bases. This CDR3 is built from 15 residues. The CDR3 DNA follows: TGTGCCAGCGCCTCCAGGGGGGGATATAACACTGAAGCTTTCTTT. Translation gives CASASRGGYNTEAFF.

This clonotype showed up just a few times. J is TRBJ2-1 and V is TRBV6-1, with 10 bases identical to TRBD2. Germline V gives CDR1 MNHNS, CDR2 SASEGT. V shed 5 bases and J 6 bases; nucleotides not matched to a gene: 10. The CDR3 runs 16 residues. CDR3 sequence: CASSRLWTSGGNEQFF. DNA of the CDR3: TGTGCCAGCAGTCGACTGTGGACTAGCGGAGGCAATGAGCAGTTCTTC.